The 19 T cell receptor beta chains below were found in one sample sequenced in a study of post-analysis software for immune sequencing data. General study results and limits: Relative to controls, patients had several TRBV segments at higher frequency, with TRBV5-6, TRBV5-1 and TRBV20-1 among these.

Their antigens are not known. Unique-molecular-identifier-tagged TCR beta cDNA libraries were used. MiXCR was run by TCRdb on the PCR reads, yielding one entry per CDR3 protein. This sample has over 300,000 distinct CDR3 sequences, with about a third found just once. Sequenced sample: blood. The receptor source for this set is a girl aged 10-17 years with multiple sclerosis.

In its sample, this clonotype was seen a few times. The chain recombines TRBV6-2 or TRBV6-3 with TRBJ2-5; 8 positions agree with TRBD2. The J call may be faulty, since TRBJ2-7 better matches the DNA end. The V gene's germline CDR1 is MNHEY and CDR2 SVGEGT. This CDR3 has 23 amino acids. In DNA form, the CDR3 reads TGTGCCAGCAGTCGCTCCCCTTCACAGTGGACTAGCTACAATCATGACCTAGCTAACGAGCAGTACTTC. Translating it yields CASSRSPSQWTSYNHDLANEQYF.

The chain joins TRBV4-2 to TRBJ2-7; tentatively, D is TRBD1 (6 bases). Germline-derived CDR1 and CDR2 are LGHNA and YNFKEQ. This CDR3 has 16 residues. The V end lost 0 bases, the J end lost 0 bases, and 12 bases lay between the germline ends. The CDR3 DNA reads as TGTGCCAGCAGCCAAGAAACAGGGCCCAGCTCCTACGAGCAGTACTTC. Residues: CASSQETGPSSYEQYF.

The chain is built from TRBV6-5 and TRBJ1-4; unclear D gene. The CDR3 covers 15 residues. Between the trimmed V and J ends, which lost 5 bases and 2 bases, there was a span of 12 bases. Germline assignment: CDR1 MNHEY and CDR2 SVGAGI. The CDR3 sequence is CASSNPGSTNEKLFF. The CDR3, as DNA: TGTGCCAGCAGTAATCCGGGATCTACTAATGAAAAACTGTTTTTT.

This clonotype has more than one count but fewer than ten. This chain links TRBV11-2 with TRBJ2-1, with 10 bases fitting TRBD2. Per the germline V gene, CDR1 is SGHAT and CDR2 is FQNNGV. The length of the CDR3 is 14 residues. J gave up 5 bases and V 6 bases, and 4 bases lay outside the gene matches. CDR3 in amino acids: CASRWTSGNNEQFF. Here the CDR3 DNA reads TGTGCCAGCAGATGGACTAGCGGCAACAATGAGCAGTTCTTC.

The chain carries TRBV7-6 and TRBJ1-1; D not resolved. V was pared by 5 bases and J by 5 bases, with 12 bases between. From germline, CDR1 is SGHVS and CDR2 FNYEAQ. The CDR3 has 13 residues. The CDR3 bases are TGTGCCAGCAGCCTAGACGGGAGGACTGAAGCTTTCTTT. Amino acid sequence: CASSLDGRTEAFF.

V and J are TRBV11-2 and TRBJ2-5, with D perhaps matching TRBD2 (6 bases). Germline V gene sequence: CDR1 SGHAT, CDR2 FQNNGV. The CDR3 has 15 residues. V lost 5 bases to trimming and J lost 5 bases, with 18 bases between them. CDR3 sequence (DNA): TGTGCCAGCAGCCCTACCTACGCGGGGACGGAGACCCAGTACTTC. It encodes CASSPTYAGTETQYF.

This clonotype was seen a handful of times. The genes are TRBV7-2 and TRBJ2-1; weak D call: TRBD1 (6 bases). The CDR3 sequence is 14 residues long. The V gene lost 0 bases and the J gene lost 7 bases, with 10 bases spanning the gap. CDR1 and CDR2 from the germline V gene are SGHTA and FQGNSA. The CDR3 nucleotides are TGTGCCAGCAGCTTAGCGCAGGGGCGTAATGAGCAGTTCTTC. Translating gives CASSLAQGRNEQFF.

This chain uses TRBV6-1 with TRBJ1-5; tentatively, D is TRBD1 (6 bases). Trimming pared 7 bases from V and 2 bases from J, leaving 15 bases between. The CDR3 is 15 residues long. Germline assignment: CDR1 MNHNS and CDR2 SASEGT. This CDR3 is CASMTSDSRNQPQHF. In DNA form, the CDR3 reads TGTGCCAGCATGACCTCGGACAGCCGCAATCAGCCCCAGCATTTT.

The rearrangement joins TRBV7-9 to TRBJ2-5, with D maybe TRBD1 (6 bases). CDR1 and CDR2 from the germline V gene are SEHNR and FQNEAQ (reference sequence). This CDR3 region has 16 residues. Trimming removed 0 bases from V and 3 bases from J, with 14 bases in between. CDR3 residues: CASSLALLPGEETQYF. CDR3 DNA: TGTGCCAGCAGCTTAGCGCTTCTCCCAGGGGAAGAGACCCAGTACTTC. The whole variable domain, filled in from reference TRBV7-9 and TRBJ2-5, reads DTGVSQNPRHKITKRGQNVTFRCDPISEHNRLYWYRQTLGQGPEFLTYFQNEAQLEKSRLLSDRFSAERPKGSFSTLEIQRTEQGDSAMYLCASSLALLPGEETQYFGPGTRLLVL.

The gene calls are TRBV11-1 and TRBJ2-3; 8 bases are a match to TRBD2. Germline CDR1 is SGHAT and CDR2 is FQDESV (reference sequence). Germline trimming cut 3 bases from V and 4 bases from J; bases unmatched to any gene: 6. The length of the CDR3 is 15 residues. The CDR3 region is CASSLRPAGADTQYF. The CDR3 nucleotides are TGTGCCAGCAGCTTGAGACCAGCGGGGGCAGATACGCAGTATTTT.

The chain is built from TRBV12-3 or TRBV12-4 and TRBJ2-5, with TRBD2 matching 8 bases. V lost 6 bases and J lost 4; bases outside the gene matches: 10. CDR3 size: 15 residues. In nucleotides, the CDR3 is TGTGCCAGCAGCGGTATCGCCCGGGGGGGAGAGACCCAGTACTTC. The encoded protein is CASSGIARGGETQYF.

The rearrangement uses TRBV6-1 and TRBJ1-6, with 10 bases aligning to TRBD1. V gave up 9 bases and J gave up 5 bases; unmatched junction bases: 10. Germline V gene lookup returns CDR1 MNHNS and CDR2 SASEGT. CDR3 size: 16 residues. The CDR3 is CASFDRQGAHNSPLHF. CDR3 in DNA: TGTGCCAGTTTTGATCGACAGGGGGCCCATAATTCACCCCTCCACTTT.

This clonotype was observed a handful of times. V is TRBV6-5 and J is TRBJ1-1; no firm D call. Germline-derived CDR1 and CDR2 are MNHEY and SVGAGI. This CDR3 is 15 amino acids long. V shed 0 bases and J shed 1 base, with 9 bases lying between them. The CDR3 protein is CASSYSPGQNTEAFF. In DNA form, the CDR3 reads TGTGCCAGCAGTTACTCGCCGGGTCAGAACACTGAAGCTTTCTTT.

Only a few counts were recorded for this clonotype. V and J are TRBV14 and TRBJ2-1; D is uncertain. Per the germline V gene, CDR1 is SGHDN and CDR2 is FVKESK. This CDR3 is built from 14 residues. V dropped 0 bases and J dropped 10 bases, with 13 bases sitting between them. CDR3 amino acids: CASSQDRFTGEQFF. CDR3 sequence (DNA): TGTGCCAGCAGCCAAGATAGGTTCACCGGCGAGCAGTTCTTC.

The chain has TRBV2 and TRBJ1-2, with D perhaps matching TRBD1 (6 bases). The V gene lost 8 bases and the J gene lost 3 bases, with 16 bases spanning the gap. Germline CDR1 SNHLY, CDR2 FYNNEI. The CDR3 spans 14 residues. The CDR3 loop is CASEGVKVDYGYTF. The CDR3 nucleotides are TGTGCCAGCGAGGGGGTGAAAGTTGACTATGGCTACACCTTC.

The CDR3 sequence is CASSPGILYEQYF. The CDR3 DNA reads TGTGCCAGCAGTCCCGGGATTCTCTACGAGCAGTACTTC. V usage is TRBV3-1 and J usage is TRBJ2-7, with D perhaps matching TRBD2 (5 bases). CDR1 and CDR2 from the germline V gene are LGHDT and YNNKEL (reference sequence). The V and J ends lost 6 bases and 3 bases respectively, with 12 bases between them. This CDR3 has 13 amino acids.

This clonotype was counted a single time. The CDR3 loop reads CASSERQVLEQYF. CDR3 coding DNA: TGTGCCAGCAGTGAACGGCAGGTTCTCGAGCAGTACTTC. The genes are TRBV6-1 and TRBJ2-7; D unclear. The CDR3 contains 13 residues. The ends were cut back, 2 bases at V and 6 bases at J, with 11 bases in the middle. The V gene's germline CDR1 is MNHNS and CDR2 SASEGT.

This clonotype was seen a few times. V usage is TRBV12-3 or TRBV12-4 and J usage is TRBJ1-2; 7 bases map to TRBD1. With V trimmed by 4 bases and J by 2 bases, 13 bases remained unmatched. The CDR3 spans 17 residues. The CDR3 DNA sequence: TGTGCCAGCAGTTCCCGACAGGGAAAGGTGGTGAACTATGGCTACACCTTC. Its translation is CASSSRQGKVVNYGYTF.

The chain links TRBV20-1 to TRBJ2-7; D may correspond to TRBD1 or TRBD2 (6 bases each). V was shortened by 3 bases and J by 3 bases, with 12 bases between the two germline ends. Germline V gives CDR1 DFQATT, CDR2 SNEGSKA (reference sequence). This CDR3 is 13 amino acids long. Here the CDR3 reads CSASGGVGYEQYF. The CDR3 DNA reads as TGCAGTGCTAGCGGGGGCGTAGGCTACGAGCAGTACTTC.